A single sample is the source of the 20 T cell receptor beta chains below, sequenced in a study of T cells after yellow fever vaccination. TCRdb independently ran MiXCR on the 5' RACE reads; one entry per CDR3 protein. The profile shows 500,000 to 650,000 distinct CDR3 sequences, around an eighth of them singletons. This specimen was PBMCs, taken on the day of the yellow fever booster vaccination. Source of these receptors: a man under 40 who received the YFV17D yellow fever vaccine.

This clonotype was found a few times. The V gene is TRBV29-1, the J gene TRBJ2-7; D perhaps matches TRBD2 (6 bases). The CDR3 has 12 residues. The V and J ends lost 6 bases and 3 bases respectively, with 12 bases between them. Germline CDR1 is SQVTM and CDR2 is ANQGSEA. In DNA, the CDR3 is TGCAGCGTGGGACTTACAGGCTACGAGCAGTACTTC. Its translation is CSVGLTGYEQYF.

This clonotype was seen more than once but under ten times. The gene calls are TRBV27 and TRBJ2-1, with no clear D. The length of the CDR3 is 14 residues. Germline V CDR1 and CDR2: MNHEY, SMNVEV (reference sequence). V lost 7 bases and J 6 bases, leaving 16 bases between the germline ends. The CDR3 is CASMEAMDGNEQFF. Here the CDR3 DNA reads TGTGCCAGCATGGAAGCAATGGACGGCAATGAGCAGTTCTTC.

The CDR3 DNA follows: TGTGCCAGCAGCCGGGGGCTGGGAAACACCATATATTTT. Amino acid sequence: CASSRGLGNTIYF. The chain uses TRBV4-2 and TRBJ1-3; a possible D gene is TRBD1 (6 bases). Germline CDR1 LGHNA, CDR2 YNFKEQ. CDR3 size: 13 residues. V lost 4 bases and J lost 4, with 8 bases in between.

CDR3 DNA: TGCGCCAGCAGCCGACTAGCGGGAGGGCCCTACAATGAGCAGTTCTTC. It translates to CASSRLAGGPYNEQFF. The chain uses TRBV5-1 and TRBJ2-1; 14 positions agree with TRBD2. Germline lookup yields CDR1 SGHRS and CDR2 YFSETQ. The ends lost 4 bases at V and 2 bases at J; junction bases unmatched: 2. The CDR3 contains 16 residues.

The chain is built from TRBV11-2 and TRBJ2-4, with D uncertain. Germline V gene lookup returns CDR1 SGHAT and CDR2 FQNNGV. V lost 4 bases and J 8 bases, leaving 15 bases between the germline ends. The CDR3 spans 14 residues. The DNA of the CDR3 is TGTGCCAGCAGCTCCCGATCAGCTGGGGACATTCAGTACTTC. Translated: CASSSRSAGDIQYF.

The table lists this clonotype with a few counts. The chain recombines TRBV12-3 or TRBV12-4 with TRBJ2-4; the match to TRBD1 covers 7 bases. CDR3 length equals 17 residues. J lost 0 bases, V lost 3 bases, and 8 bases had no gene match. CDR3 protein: CASSLVAGGLAKNIQYF. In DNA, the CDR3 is TGTGCCAGCAGTTTGGTGGCAGGGGGATTAGCCAAAAACATTCAGTACTTC.

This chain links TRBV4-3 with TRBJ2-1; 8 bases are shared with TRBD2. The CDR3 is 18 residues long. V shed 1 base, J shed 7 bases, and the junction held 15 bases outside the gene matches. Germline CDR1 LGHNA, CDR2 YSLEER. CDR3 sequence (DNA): TGCGCCAGCAGCCAAGGAAGGCTACTAGCGGCCCCATGGAATGAGCAGTTCTTC. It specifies CASSQGRLLAAPWNEQFF.

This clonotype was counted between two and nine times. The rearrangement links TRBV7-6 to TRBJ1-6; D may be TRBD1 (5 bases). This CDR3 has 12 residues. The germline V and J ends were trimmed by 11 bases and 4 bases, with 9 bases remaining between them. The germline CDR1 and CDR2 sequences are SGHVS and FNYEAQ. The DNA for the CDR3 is TGTGCCGCCGGGGGATATAATTCACCCCTCCACTTT. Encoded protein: CAAGGYNSPLHF.

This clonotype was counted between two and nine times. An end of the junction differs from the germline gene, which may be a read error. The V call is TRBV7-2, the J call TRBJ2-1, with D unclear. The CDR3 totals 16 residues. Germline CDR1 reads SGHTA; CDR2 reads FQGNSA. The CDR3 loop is CASSLMTPVVYTEQFF. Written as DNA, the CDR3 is TGTGCCAGCAGCTTAATGACTCCCGTTGTGTACACTGAGCAGTTCTTC.

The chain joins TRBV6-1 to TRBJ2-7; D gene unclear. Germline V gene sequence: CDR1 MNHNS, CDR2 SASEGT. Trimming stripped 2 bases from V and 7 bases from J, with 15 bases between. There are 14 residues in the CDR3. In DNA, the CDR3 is TGTGCCAGCAGTGAAAGAAGAAGCTATACGGAGCAGTACTTC. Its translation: CASSERRSYTEQYF.

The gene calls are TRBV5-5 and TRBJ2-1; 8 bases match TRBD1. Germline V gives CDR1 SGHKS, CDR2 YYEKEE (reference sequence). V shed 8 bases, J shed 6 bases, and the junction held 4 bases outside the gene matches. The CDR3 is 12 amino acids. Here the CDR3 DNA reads TGTGCCAGGCAGGGGGCAAGCAATGAGCAGTTCTTC. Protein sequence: CARQGASNEQFF. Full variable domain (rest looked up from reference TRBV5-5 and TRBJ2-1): DAGVTQSPTHLIKTRGQQVTLRCSPISGHKSVSWYQQVLGQGPQFIFQYYEKEERGRGNFPDRFSARQFPNYSSELNVNALLLGDSALYLCARQGASNEQFFGPGTRLTVL.

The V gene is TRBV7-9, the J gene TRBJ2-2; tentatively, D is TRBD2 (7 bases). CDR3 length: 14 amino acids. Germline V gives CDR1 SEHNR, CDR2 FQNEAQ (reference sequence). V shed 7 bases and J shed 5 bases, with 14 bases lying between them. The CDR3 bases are TGTGCCAGCACCCGCGGGGGCTATACCGGGGAGCTGTTTTTT. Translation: CASTRGGYTGELFF.

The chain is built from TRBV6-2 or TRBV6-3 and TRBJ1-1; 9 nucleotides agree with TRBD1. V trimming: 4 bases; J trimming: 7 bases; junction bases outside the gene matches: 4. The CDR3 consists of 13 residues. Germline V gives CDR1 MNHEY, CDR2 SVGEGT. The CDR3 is CASSWDRANEAFF. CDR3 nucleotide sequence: TGTGCCAGCAGTTGGGACAGGGCGAATGAAGCTTTCTTT.

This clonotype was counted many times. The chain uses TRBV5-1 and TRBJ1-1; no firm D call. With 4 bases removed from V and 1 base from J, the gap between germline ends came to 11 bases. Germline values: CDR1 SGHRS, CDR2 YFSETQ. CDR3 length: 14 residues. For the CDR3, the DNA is TGCGCCAGCAGCCAGGAGGTGCAGAACACTGAAGCTTTCTTT. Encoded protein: CASSQEVQNTEAFF.

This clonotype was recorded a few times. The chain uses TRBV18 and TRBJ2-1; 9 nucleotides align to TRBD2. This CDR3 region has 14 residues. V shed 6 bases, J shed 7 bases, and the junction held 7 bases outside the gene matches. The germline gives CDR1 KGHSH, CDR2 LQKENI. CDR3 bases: TGTGCCAGCTCTAGTTCCCTAGCGGGAAATGAGCAGTTCTTC. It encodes CASSSSLAGNEQFF.

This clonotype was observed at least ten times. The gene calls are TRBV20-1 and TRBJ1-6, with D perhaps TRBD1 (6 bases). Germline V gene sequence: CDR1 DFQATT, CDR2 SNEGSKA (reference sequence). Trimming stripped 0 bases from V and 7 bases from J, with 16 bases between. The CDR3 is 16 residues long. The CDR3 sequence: CSARDTGRGGNSPLHF. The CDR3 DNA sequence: TGCAGTGCTAGAGACACCGGCAGGGGCGGAAATTCACCCCTCCACTTT.

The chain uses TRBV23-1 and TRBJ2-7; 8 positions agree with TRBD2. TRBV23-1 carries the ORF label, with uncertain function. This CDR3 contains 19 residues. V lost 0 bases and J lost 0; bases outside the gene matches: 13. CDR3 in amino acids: CASSQSRTSGVPSSYEQYF. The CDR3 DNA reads TGCGCCAGCAGTCAATCGAGAACTAGCGGAGTTCCCAGCTCCTACGAGCAGTACTTC.

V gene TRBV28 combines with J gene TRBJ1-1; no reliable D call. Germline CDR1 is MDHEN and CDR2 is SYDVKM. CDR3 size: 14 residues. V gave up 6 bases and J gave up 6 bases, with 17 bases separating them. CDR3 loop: CASRGPSTYAEAFF. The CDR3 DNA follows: TGTGCCAGCAGAGGACCTTCAACCTACGCTGAAGCTTTCTTT.

This CDR3 reads CATSDLFGGIEQFF. CDR3 in DNA: TGTGCCACCAGTGATTTATTCGGAGGGATTGAGCAGTTCTTC. The V and J genes are TRBV24-1 and TRBJ2-1, with D perhaps TRBD2 (6 bases). This CDR3 has 14 amino acids. Trimming left V 1 base short and J 9 bases short, with 12 bases between. Germline CDR1 KGHDR, CDR2 SFDVKD.

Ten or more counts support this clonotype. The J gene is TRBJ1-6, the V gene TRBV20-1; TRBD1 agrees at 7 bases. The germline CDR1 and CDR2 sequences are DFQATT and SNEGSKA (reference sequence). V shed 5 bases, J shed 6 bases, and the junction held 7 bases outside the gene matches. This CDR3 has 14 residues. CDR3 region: CSAVRDRSNSPLHF. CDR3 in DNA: TGCAGTGCTGTCCGGGACAGAAGTAATTCACCCCTCCACTTT.